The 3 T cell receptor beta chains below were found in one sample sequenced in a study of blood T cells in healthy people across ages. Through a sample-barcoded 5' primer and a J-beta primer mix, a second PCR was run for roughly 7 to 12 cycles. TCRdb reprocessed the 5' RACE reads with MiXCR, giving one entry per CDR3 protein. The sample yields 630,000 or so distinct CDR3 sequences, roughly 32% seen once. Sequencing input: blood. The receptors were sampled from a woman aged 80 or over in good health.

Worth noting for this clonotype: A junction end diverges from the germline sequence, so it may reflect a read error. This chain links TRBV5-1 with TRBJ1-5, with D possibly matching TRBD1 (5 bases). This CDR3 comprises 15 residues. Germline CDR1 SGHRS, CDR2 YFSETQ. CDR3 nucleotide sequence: TGCGCCAGCAGCTTGGACGGGGGAAGCAATCGGCCCCAGCATTTT. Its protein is CASSLDGGSNRPQHF.

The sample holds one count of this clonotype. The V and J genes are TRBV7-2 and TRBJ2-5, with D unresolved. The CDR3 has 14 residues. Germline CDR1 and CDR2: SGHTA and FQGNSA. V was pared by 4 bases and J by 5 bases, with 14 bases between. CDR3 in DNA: TGTGCCAGCAGCTCCTTGGCCAGCTGGGAGACCCAGTACTTC. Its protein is CASSSLASWETQYF.

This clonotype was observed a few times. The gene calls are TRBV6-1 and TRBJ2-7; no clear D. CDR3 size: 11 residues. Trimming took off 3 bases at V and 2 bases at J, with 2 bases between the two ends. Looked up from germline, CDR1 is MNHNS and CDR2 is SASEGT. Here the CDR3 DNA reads TGTGCCAGCAGTGACGCCTACGAGCAGTACGTC. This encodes CASSDAYEQYV.